A selection of T cell receptor beta chains follows, all from one sample in a study of OX40 agonist ivuxolimab in advanced cancers. This table comes from immunoSEQ multiplex PCR, and its TCRdb copy is limited to in-frame clones, with some not included. The repertoire has 16,000 or so clones, 65% to 90% of them found once; the top ten carry 3.9%. This specimen was CD4+ or CD8+ T cells sorted from blood, taken in a trial of the OX40 agonist ivuxolimab. All receptors derive from an adult with an advanced solid tumor such as melanoma, head and neck, liver or kidney cancer. Both conserved end residues are part of each CDR3. D genes are given only for firm matches. For some rows the clone size is stated as once, few or many, or as a class when expanded; others skip it.

>NA|TRBJ2-6|TRBV19|NA
TGTGCCAGTAGTCCCCGGGACTTCTCTGGGGCCAACGTCCTGACTTTC
CASSPRDFSGANVLTF
>TRBD1|TRBJ1-3|TRBV6-6|NA
TGTGCCAGCTCCCTCAGACAGGGGAGTAACACCATATATTTT
CASSLRQGSNTIYF
>NA|TRBJ2-2|TRBV10-3|NA
TGTGCCAGTAAGGGGGGCGGAGGAGACTACGGGGAGCTGTTTTTT
CASKGGGGDYGELFF
>NA|TRBJ2-1|TRBV11-1|NA
TGTGCCAGCAGCCCAAAAGGAGAGCAGTTCTTC
CASSPKGEQFF
>NA|TRBJ2-7|TRBV27|NA
TGTGCCAGCAGTTCGCTTCCGACAGCGAACTCCTACGAGCAGTACTTC
CASSSLPTANSYEQYF
>TRBD2|TRBJ2-7|TRBV10-1|NA
TGCGCCAGCAGCCGCTCAGCGGGAGGATACGAGCAGTACTTC
CASSRSAGGYEQYF
>TRBD1|TRBJ2-1|TRBV4-3|NA
TGCGCCAGCAGTGTATACAGGGGAGATAACAATGAGCAGTTCTTC
CASSVYRGDNNEQFF
>TRBD1|TRBJ2-5|TRBV7-6|few
TGTGCCAGCAGCGCCCATCGCCGGGACAGGGAGACCCAGTACTTC
CASSAHRRDRETQYF
>NA|TRBJ2-7|TRBV7-8|NA
TGTGCCAGCAGCTTAGAAGGGGTCTGGTCCTACGAGCAGTACTTC
CASSLEGVWSYEQYF
>NA|TRBJ2-3|TRBV10-2|NA
TGCGCCAGCAGTTTCGCAGATACGCAGTATTTT
CASSFADTQYF
>NA|TRBJ1-2|TRBV30|NA
TGTGCCTGGAGTTGGGGGGCCCCCTCAGCTAACTATGGCTACACCTTC
CAWSWGAPSANYGYTF
>NA|TRBJ2-7|TRBV5-4|once
TGTGCCAGCAGCCCCGGAAGGGGCGCAGGATACGAGCAGTACTTC
CASSPGRGAGYEQYF
>NA|TRBJ1-1|TRBV29-1|NA
TGCAGCGTTGAATCTAGATTTAAAGGTGAAGCTTTCTTT
CSVESRFKGEAFF
>NA|TRBJ2-1|TRBV19|once
TGTGCCAGTAGTATAGGAGGCTACAATGAGCAGTTCTTC
CASSIGGYNEQFF
>TRBD1|TRBJ1-2|TRBV7-9|NA
TGTGCCAGCAGCCCTGGAGTTGACAGGGTCACGTATGGCTACACCTTC
CASSPGVDRVTYGYTF
>NA|TRBJ2-2|TRBV6-6|NA
TGTGCCAGCAGTTACTCCGAGACCGGGGAGCTGTTTTTT
CASSYSETGELFF
>NA|TRBJ2-3|TRBV5-1|once
TGCGCCAGCAGCCCAGGGGTCAGCTTCACAGATACGCAGTATTTT
CASSPGVSFTDTQYF
>NA|TRBJ1-2|TRBV7-2|NA
TGTGCCAGCACCCGAAAGGTGGACTCGCCCGTAGCTAACTATGGCTACACCTTC
CASTRKVDSPVANYGYTF
>NA|TRBJ2-3|TRBV19|once
TGTGCCAGTAGTGTCATGAGCACAGATACGCAGTATTTT
CASSVMSTDTQYF
>NA|TRBJ1-6|TRBV7-9|NA
TGTGCCAGCAGCCCTGGACGGTATAATTCACCCCTCCACTTT
CASSPGRYNSPLHF
>NA|TRBJ2-1|TRBV27|NA
TGTGCCACCCGCTTACGCGGGGGCAGCTCCTACAATGAGCAGTTCTTC
CATRLRGGSSYNEQFF
>NA|TRBJ1-3|TRBV10-3|NA
TGTGCCATCAGTGACCTCTCTGGAAACACCATATATTTT
CAISDLSGNTIYF
>NA|TRBJ2-7|TRBV5-1|NA
TGCGCCAGCAGCTCGAGGTGGGGTTCGGTCCACGAGCAGTACTTC
CASSSRWGSVHEQYF
>NA|TRBJ2-1|TRBV6-5|NA
TGTGCCAGCTCAGCCGGTAATGAGCAGTTCTTC
CASSAGNEQFF
>NA|TRBJ1-4|TRBV21-1|NA
TGTGCCAGCAGCAAAAGGAGGTTGGGCAGCTCAACTAATGAAAAACTGTTTTTT
CASSKRRLGSSTNEKLFF